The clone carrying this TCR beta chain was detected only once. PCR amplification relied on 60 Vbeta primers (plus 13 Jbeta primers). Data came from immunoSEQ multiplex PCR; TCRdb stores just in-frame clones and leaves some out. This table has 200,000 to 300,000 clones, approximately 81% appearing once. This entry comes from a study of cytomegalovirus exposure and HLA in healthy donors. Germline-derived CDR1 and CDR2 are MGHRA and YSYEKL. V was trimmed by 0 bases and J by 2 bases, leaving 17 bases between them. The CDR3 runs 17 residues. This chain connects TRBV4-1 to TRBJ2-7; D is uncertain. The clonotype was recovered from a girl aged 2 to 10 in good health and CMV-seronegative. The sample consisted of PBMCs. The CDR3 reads CASSQEGFLAIPYEQYF. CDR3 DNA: TGCGCCAGCAGCCAAGAGGGTTTCTTAGCAATACCCTACGAGCAGTACTTC.